A selection of T cell receptor beta chains follows, all from one sample in a study of blood T cell repertoires in COVID-19. TCRdb keeps only in-frame clones here, not all; method: immunoSEQ multiplex PCR. The data show hundreds of thousands of clones, under 90% seen once. The sequencing input was PBMCs or T cells enriched from blood (not recorded which). These receptors were obtained from a middle-aged man who had recovered from COVID-19. Each CDR3 is given with its conserved first and last residue. A D gene is named only where the DNA matches it firmly. Size values are once, few and many counts, or a class for expanded clones, and some rows have none.

>NA|TRBJ2-7|TRBV5-1|TRBD2
TGCGCCAGCAGCACGGCGGCTAGCGGGACCCGACCCTACGAGCAGTACTTC
CASSTAASGTRPYEQYF
>NA|TRBJ2-5|TRBV9|TRBD1
TGTGCCAGCAGCGTTGGGGGACAGGGGCGCGAGACCCAGTACTTC
CASSVGGQGRETQYF
>NA|TRBJ2-7|TRBV30|NA
TGTGCCGCCGACCCAGGGTTTCGGTACGAGCAGTACTTC
CAADPGFRYEQYF
>NA|TRBJ1-3|TRBV28|TRBD1
TGTGCCAGCAGGGACAGGGGAGGAATAGGAAACACCATATATTTT
CASRDRGGIGNTIYF
>NA|TRBJ1-4|TRBV7-3|NA
TGTGCCAGCAGCCCGGGGTCCGTGACTAATGAAAAACTGTTTTTT
CASSPGSVTNEKLFF
>NA|TRBJ2-7|TRBV7-2|TRBD1
TGTGCCAGCAGCTTCGGCAGGGGGCACGAGCAGTACTTC
CASSFGRGHEQYF
>NA|TRBJ2-7|TRBV5-6|TRBD1
TGTGCCAGCAGCCCGGGGACAGGATTATACGAGCAGTACTTC
CASSPGTGLYEQYF
>NA|TRBJ2-7|TRBV25-1|TRBD1
TGTGCCAGCAGTGCCCGGGACAGGGGCACCTACGAGCAGTACTTC
CASSARDRGTYEQYF
>few|TRBJ1-1|TRBV27|NA
TGTGCCAGCAGTCCGCGAACCGGGACATCGGGCACTGAAGCTTTCTTT
CASSPRTGTSGTEAFF
>once|TRBJ2-3|TRBV27|NA
TGTGCCAGCAGTGCTAGAAGGTCTTTTCTGGATACGCAGTATTTT
CASSARRSFLDTQYF
>NA|TRBJ2-5|TRBV28|NA
TGTGCCAGCACCACGAGAGGACTCCAAGAGACCCAGTACTTC
CASTTRGLQETQYF
>NA|TRBJ2-1|TRBV12-1|NA
TGTGCCAGCAGCTTCCCCCAATTTTCGGGACTAGTAGGCAATGAGCAGTTCTTC
CASSFPQFSGLVGNEQFF
>NA|TRBJ1-1|TRBV11-3|NA
TGTGCCAGCAGCTCCAGGAACACTGAAGCTTTCTTT
CASSSRNTEAFF
>NA|TRBJ2-7|TRBV7-9|NA
TGTGCCAGCACCCCCGACGGGTTAGGCGAGCAGTACTTC
CASTPDGLGEQYF
>NA|TRBJ2-7|TRBV7-6|TRBD1
TGTGCCAGCAGCTCTACGGGGACAGGGGACTTGTTCAGGTCCTACGAGCAGTACTTC
CASSSTGTGDLFRSYEQYF
>NA|TRBJ2-1|TRBV5-6|TRBD2
TGTGCCAGCAGCTTAACGGGACTAGTCGTTAATGAGCAGTTCTTC
CASSLTGLVVNEQFF
>few|TRBJ1-1|TRBV6-5|NA
TGTGCCAGCAGTTACGGAGATACGGGCACTGAAGCTTTCTTT
CASSYGDTGTEAFF
>NA|TRBJ1-6|TRBV6-5|NA
TGTGCCAGCGCAGGGTATTTAGCTTCACCCCTCCACTTT
CASAGYLASPLHF
>few|TRBJ1-1|TRBV12-3/TRBV12-4|NA
TGTGCCAGCAGCCCTGGCAGTTACACTGAAGCTTTCTTT
CASSPGSYTEAFF
>few|TRBJ2-7|TRBV28|TRBD2
TGTGCCAGCAAAACCGGGACTAGCGGGAGAAGGACGTACTTC
CASKTGTSGRRTYF
>NA|TRBJ1-4|TRBV7-9|NA
TGTGCCAGCAGCTTAACGGGTGAAAAACTGTTTTTT
CASSLTGEKLFF
>once|TRBJ2-1|TRBV6-4|NA
TGTGCCAGCAGTGAACTAGGGTCTAGCTCCTACAATGAGCAGTTCTTC
CASSELGSSSYNEQFF
>NA|TRBJ2-7|TRBV13|TRBD2
TGTGCCAGCAGCTCCCGGGGGGGCCTCTCCTACGAGCAGTACTTC
CASSSRGGLSYEQYF
>NA|TRBJ2-2|TRBV5-1|NA
TGCGCCAGCAGCTTGGGACTCCAGGGCGGGGAGCTGTTTTTT
CASSLGLQGGELFF
>NA|TRBJ1-6|TRBV2|NA
TGTGCCAGCAACTTCAGGGTCAGTAATTCACCCCTCCACTTT
CASNFRVSNSPLHF
>few|TRBJ1-3|TRBV5-4|NA
TGTGCCAGCAGCCGAAGGAGGGAAATCTCTGGAAACACCATATATTTT
CASSRRREISGNTIYF